This T cell receptor beta chain was retrieved from a study of cytomegalovirus exposure and HLA in healthy donors. The CDR3 is 14 amino acids. Germline lookup yields CDR1 SGHNT and CDR2 YENEEA. Vbeta (60) and Jbeta (13) primers were used in the PCR. Profiling relied on immunoSEQ multiplex PCR, and the TCRdb table lists in-frame clones only, not all of them. The data hold about 140,000 clones, with over 75% observed a single time. In nominal health when sampled, donors likely had unrecorded immune exposures nonetheless. The TCR sequence derives from a woman aged 35 to 49 in good health and CMV-seronegative. The specimen sequenced was PBMCs. The chain employs TRBV11-3 and TRBJ2-5, with D unresolved. The J call may be mistaken, given a closer DNA end match to TRBJ2-7. CDR3 amino acids: CASSLAIVNYEQYF. CDR3 DNA sequence: TGTGCCAGCAGCTTAGCAATCGTAAACTACGAGCAGTACTTC.